This TCR beta chain emerged from a study of cytomegalovirus exposure and HLA in healthy donors. Background on the study: Out of 150 million to 200 million T cells, an earlier analysis found 117 million unique TCR beta sequences in total.

General observations from the study: Among CMV-associated TCR beta chains, most appeared HLA-restricted in a later analysis. Presence/absence analyses supposed approximately even sequencing depth among donors.

The V end was cut by 6 bases, the J end by 2 bases, with 10 bases between. CDR3 length: 13 amino acids. Germline-derived CDR1 and CDR2 are SNHLY and FYNNEI. In the case of this clone: Its target is not known. This same CDR3 is encoded by further DNA sequences in the sample.

The PCR contained 60 Vbeta and 13 Jbeta primers. Produced via immunoSEQ multiplex PCR; TCRdb's table is partial and in-frame only. The sample includes 150,000 to 200,000 clones, 76% seen only once; the top ten take approximately 3%. The sequencing input was PBMCs. This receptor was identified in a male donor in good health and CMV-seronegative. This chain joins TRBV2 and TRBJ1-1; possibly TRBD1 for D (6 bases). CDR3 bases: TGTGCCAGCAGGGTACAGGGCAACACTGAAGCTTTCTTT. It encodes CASRVQGNTEAFF.